Following are 23 T cell receptor beta chains from one sample sequenced in a study of blood T cell repertoires in COVID-19. Produced via immunoSEQ multiplex PCR; TCRdb's table is partial and in-frame only. The sample carries some 300,000 clones, about 91% recorded once. The sequenced material came from peripheral blood. The receptors stem from a woman in her 30s who had recovered from COVID-19.

CDR3 nucleotide sequence: TGTGCCAGTAGAAGGTCAGGACAGTTTTCCTACGAGCAGTACTTC. Its translation: CASRRSGQFSYEQYF. The chain links TRBV19 to TRBJ2-7; possibly TRBD1 for D (6 bases). Trimming shortened V by 6 bases and J by 1 base, and 16 bases separated the two germline ends. The germline gives CDR1 LNHDA, CDR2 SQIVND (reference sequence). The CDR3 loop spans 15 amino acids.

The chain has TRBV24-1 and TRBJ1-4, with unresolved D. The ends were cut back, 5 bases at V and 0 bases at J, with 9 bases in the middle. Looked up from germline, CDR1 is KGHDR and CDR2 is SFDVKD. The CDR3 sequence is 15 residues long. The CDR3 loop is CATSGGRTTNEKLFF. For the CDR3, the DNA is TGTGCCACCAGTGGCGGGCGCACAACTAATGAAAAACTGTTTTTT.

This sequence joins TRBV19 and TRBJ1-6; D gene uncertain. Germline CDR1 LNHDA, CDR2 SQIVND (reference sequence). This CDR3 region has 16 residues. Trimming shortened V by 4 bases and J by 3 bases, and 13 bases separated the two germline ends. The CDR3 region has the DNA TGTGCCAGTAGTAAGCCCGACGGAGACTATAATTCACCCCTCCACTTT. Amino acid sequence: CASSKPDGDYNSPLHF.

The V call is TRBV30, the J call TRBJ1-2, with D uncertain. The CDR3 consists of 13 residues. V was clipped by 0 bases and J by 6 bases, with 11 bases between them. Germline V gives CDR1 GTSNPN, CDR2 SVGIG (reference sequence). The CDR3 coding sequence is TGTGCCTGGAGTGTAATACCGGGAAATGGCTACACCTTC. Amino acids: CAWSVIPGNGYTF.

The chain combines TRBV2 with TRBJ2-7, with TRBD2 as a possible D gene (6 bases). The CDR3 covers 12 residues. V was shortened by 8 bases and J by 3 bases, with 11 bases between the two germline ends. Germline V gives CDR1 SNHLY, CDR2 FYNNEI. The DNA for the CDR3 is TGTGCCAGCGGAGGGCGCAGCTACGAGCAGTACTTC. It specifies CASGGRSYEQYF.

The chain recombines TRBV27 with TRBJ1-5; D call uncertain. The CDR3 runs to 15 residues. Germline CDR1 is MNHEY and CDR2 is SMNVEV (reference sequence). The germline V and J ends were trimmed by 1 base and 1 base, with 8 bases remaining between them. CDR3 coding DNA: TGTGCCAGCAGTTTATACAGACCCAGCAATCAGCCCCAGCATTTT. Translated, it gives CASSLYRPSNQPQHF.

The chain combines TRBV3-1 (or the pseudogene TRBV3-2) with TRBJ1-6, with D possibly TRBD1 on 6 matching bases. The V gene lost 1 base and the J gene lost 8 bases, with 9 bases spanning the gap. Germline V gives CDR1 LGHDT, CDR2 YNNKEL (reference sequence). CDR3 length equals 14 residues. The CDR3 DNA follows: TGTGCCAGCAGCCAAGGCAGGGGATATTCACCCCTCCACTTT. Translating it yields CASSQGRGYSPLHF.

The chain is built from TRBV18 and TRBJ1-2; TRBD1 agrees at 12 bases. The V gene end was trimmed by 4 bases and the J gene end by 2 bases; junction bases not matched to a gene: 2. This CDR3 has 15 residues. Germline-derived CDR1 and CDR2 are KGHSH and LQKENI. The DNA of the CDR3 is TGTGCCAGCTCACGGGACAGGGGGCAAAACTATGGCTACACCTTC. It specifies CASSRDRGQNYGYTF. Filled out from reference TRBV18 and TRBJ1-2, the complete variable domain reads NAGVMQNPRHLVRRRGQEARLRCSPMKGHSHVYWYRQLPEEGLKFMVYLQKENIIDESGMPKERFSAEFPKEGPSILRIQQVVRGDSAAYFCASSRDRGQNYGYTFGSGTRLTVV.

The chain has TRBV7-2 and TRBJ1-2, with a possible D match to TRBD1 (5 bases). Germline CDR1 and CDR2: SGHTA and FQGNSA. With 5 bases removed from V and 4 bases from J, the gap between germline ends came to 11 bases. This CDR3 contains 13 residues. The CDR3 protein is CASSGHPSYGYTF. CDR3 coding DNA: TGTGCCAGCAGCGGACATCCGTCCTATGGCTACACCTTC.

This chain links TRBV9 with TRBJ2-2; 13 bases are a match to TRBD2. The CDR3 has 19 residues. CDR1 and CDR2 from the germline V gene are SGDLS and YYNGEE. Trimming at V came to 0 bases and at J to 0 bases, leaving 5 bases not matched to a gene. CDR3 region: CASSVGGTSGTTNTGELFF. DNA of the CDR3: TGTGCCAGCAGCGTAGGCGGGACTAGCGGGACGACGAACACCGGGGAGCTGTTTTTT.

The chain joins TRBV28 to TRBJ1-6; the D is unclear. V dropped 4 bases and J dropped 5 bases, with 9 bases sitting between them. Germline V gene data show CDR1 as MDHEN and CDR2 as SYDVKM. This CDR3 comprises 14 residues. This chain's CDR3 is CASSSGLNNSPLHF. Written as DNA, the CDR3 is TGTGCCAGCAGTTCAGGACTGAATAATTCACCCCTCCACTTT.

This chain links TRBV30 with TRBJ2-4; 11 positions agree with TRBD1. Per the germline V gene, CDR1 is GTSNPN and CDR2 is SVGIG (reference sequence). The CDR3 has 15 amino acids. Germline trimming cut 3 bases from V and 8 bases from J; bases unmatched to any gene: 9. CDR3 sequence reads: CAWSFGGTGGHIQYF. For the CDR3, the DNA is TGTGCCTGGAGCTTCGGAGGGACAGGGGGACACATTCAGTACTTC.

This clone was seen a single time. The chain employs TRBV24-1 and TRBJ1-2, with 8 bases that match TRBD1. This CDR3 comprises 18 residues. With V trimmed by 5 bases and J by 0 bases, 13 bases remained unmatched. Germline V CDR1 and CDR2: KGHDR, SFDVKD. CDR3 bases: TGTGCCACCAGTGGTGTCGACGGGACAGGAGACGCTAACTATGGCTACACCTTC. The encoded protein is CATSGVDGTGDANYGYTF.

The V call is TRBV7-9, the J call TRBJ1-1; TRBD1 is a possible D gene (6 bases). V gave up 5 bases and J gave up 4 bases, with 17 bases separating them. CDR1 is SEHNR and CDR2 is FQNEAQ in the germline V gene (reference sequence). This CDR3 contains 15 residues. CDR3 sequence: CASSTNGGAGTEAFF. CDR3 DNA sequence: TGTGCCAGCAGCACCAATGGGGGGGCGGGCACTGAAGCTTTCTTT. Using reference TRBV7-9 and TRBJ1-1 for the parts outside the CDR3, the full variable domain is DTGVSQNPRHKITKRGQNVTFRCDPISEHNRLYWYRQTLGQGPEFLTYFQNEAQLEKSRLLSDRFSAERPKGSFSTLEIQRTEQGDSAMYLCASSTNGGAGTEAFFGQGTRLTVV.

The V call is TRBV9, the J call TRBJ2-7, with 8 bases that match TRBD2. V trimming: 2 bases; J trimming: 0 bases; junction bases outside the gene matches: 7. The CDR3 covers 16 residues. Germline V gene data show CDR1 as SGDLS and CDR2 as YYNGEE. In DNA, the CDR3 is TGTGCCAGCAGCGTGGGAAGCGGGGGCGACTCCTACGAGCAGTACTTC. Translating gives CASSVGSGGDSYEQYF. Filled out from reference TRBV9 and TRBJ2-7, the complete variable domain reads DSGVTQTPKHLITATGQRVTLRCSPRSGDLSVYWYQQSLDQGLQFLIQYYNGEERAKGNILERFSAQQFPDLHSELNLSSLELGDSALYFCASSVGSGGDSYEQYFGPGTRLTVT.

Here the CDR3 reads CASSLQRRTSGGRGNEQFF. The CDR3 nucleotides are TGTGCCAGCAGCCTCCAACGCAGGACTAGCGGGGGCCGTGGGAATGAGCAGTTCTTC. This chain uses TRBV5-4 with TRBJ2-1; 13 nucleotides agree with TRBD2. V was pared by 4 bases and J by 7 bases, with 17 bases of the junction left unmatched. Germline V lookup: CDR1 SGHNT, CDR2 YYREEE (reference sequence). The length of the CDR3 is 19 residues.

CDR3: CASSFVGRLRSTDTQYF. CDR3 sequence (DNA): TGTGCCAGCAGCTTTGTGGGCAGACTAAGGAGCACAGATACGCAGTATTTT. The chain recombines TRBV7-9 with TRBJ2-3; TRBD2 might be the D (5 bases). Trimming shortened V by 3 bases and J by 0 bases, and 16 bases separated the two germline ends. This CDR3 has 17 amino acids. The germline CDR1 and CDR2 sequences are SEHNR and FQNEAQ (reference sequence).

The chain links TRBV14 to TRBJ1-2; 8 bases align to TRBD1. From germline, CDR1 is SGHDN and CDR2 FVKESK. J lost 5 bases, V lost 4 bases, and 9 bases had no gene match. There are 15 residues in the CDR3. CDR3 sequence (DNA): TGTGCCAGCAGCCTTTCGACAGGGGTGCCATATGGCTACACCTTC. It yields the protein CASSLSTGVPYGYTF.

This chain joins TRBV5-6 and TRBJ2-3; 7 nucleotides line up with TRBD1. Trimming took 2 bases from V and 2 from J; bases not matched to a gene: 5. Germline CDR1 reads SGHDT; CDR2 reads YYEEEE. The CDR3 runs to 15 residues. Here the CDR3 DNA reads TGTGCCAGCAGCTTCCTGGGACAGTACACAGATACGCAGTATTTT. Translation gives CASSFLGQYTDTQYF.

CDR3 in DNA: TGTGCCAGCAGCTTTTCCGCAGGACTGATTTCTGGAAACACCATATATTTT. Residues: CASSFSAGLISGNTIYF. The chain links TRBV11-2 to TRBJ1-3, with D hard to call. In germline, CDR1 is SGHAT, CDR2 FQNNGV. The CDR3 extends over 17 amino acids. V lost 3 bases and J lost 1, with 16 bases in between.

The chain uses TRBV19 and TRBJ2-3, with 9 bases fitting TRBD1. CDR1 and CDR2 from the germline V gene are LNHDA and SQIVND (reference sequence). The ends lost 9 bases at V and 4 bases at J; junction bases unmatched: 11. CDR3 length: 15 residues. CDR3 coding DNA: TGTGCCAGCGCCGGGACAGGGTTTGGGGCAGATACGCAGTATTTT. As protein: CASAGTGFGADTQYF.

The rearrangement uses TRBV9 and TRBJ2-7, with 7 positions matching TRBD1. Trimming removed 5 bases from V and 3 bases from J; junction bases left unmatched: 11. Germline CDR1 and CDR2: SGDLS and YYNGEE. The CDR3 spans 15 residues. This CDR3 reads CASSATGTEYYEQYF. The CDR3 DNA reads as TGTGCCAGCAGTGCAACCGGGACAGAATACTACGAGCAGTACTTC.

The CDR3, as DNA: TGTGCCAGCTCACCACTGGACAGGGTCGGGGAAAAACTGTTTTTT. Amino acid sequence: CASSPLDRVGEKLFF. The genes are TRBV18 and TRBJ1-4; 8 nucleotides align to TRBD1. This CDR3 is built from 15 residues. Germline-derived CDR1 and CDR2 are KGHSH and LQKENI. Unmatched junction bases numbered 6, after V lost 1 base and J lost 8 bases.